This entry lists 7 T cell receptor beta chains sequenced from one sample in a study of T cell changes during pregnancy in multiple sclerosis. Some clones are missing from TCRdb's copy, which holds only in-frame ones; the method was immunoSEQ multiplex PCR. The sample records more than 55,000 clones, 85% to 95% being singletons. Sequenced here: peripheral blood, sampled in the first trimester of pregnancy. The receptor source for this set is a female donor with multiple sclerosis, enrolled in a pregnancy study.

The rearrangement joins TRBV19 to TRBJ2-2; 9 bases are a match to TRBD1. Germline CDR1 is LNHDA and CDR2 is SQIVND (reference sequence). The V and J ends lost 6 bases and 7 bases, in that order; junction bases with no gene match: 15. The CDR3 runs 17 residues. The CDR3 nucleotides are TGTGCCAGTAGGACCCAAGGGACAGGGAATTTGGTCGGGGAGCTGTTTTTT. This translates into CASRTQGTGNLVGELFF. Using reference TRBV19 and TRBJ2-2 for the parts outside the CDR3, the full variable domain is DGGITQSPKYLFRKEGQNVTLSCEQNLNHDAMYWYRQDPGQGLRLIYYSQIVNDFQKGDIAEGYSVSREKKESFPLTVTSAQKNPTAFYLCASRTQGTGNLVGELFFGEGSRLTVL.

CDR3 nucleotide sequence: TGTGCCATCAGTGAGGGGCAGGGGGCGCCTGGGGCCAACGTCCTGACTTTC. As protein: CAISEGQGAPGANVLTF. This sequence joins TRBV10-3 and TRBJ2-6; 8 nucleotides match TRBD1. From germline, CDR1 is ENHRY and CDR2 SYGVKD. V trimming: 2 bases; J trimming: 2 bases; junction bases outside the gene matches: 5. This CDR3 is 17 amino acids long.

The V gene is TRBV7-8, the J gene TRBJ2-5, with D perhaps TRBD2 (6 bases). The CDR3 has 22 amino acids. V lost 3 bases, J lost 1 base, and 33 bases lay in between. Germline CDR1 is SGHVS and CDR2 is FQNEAQ. The CDR3 here is CASSLAVLPGLVKAEPQETQYF. The CDR3, as DNA: TGTGCCAGCAGCTTGGCTGTCCTGCCGGGACTCGTGAAGGCGGAACCCCAAGAGACCCAGTACTTC.

V usage is TRBV19 and J usage is TRBJ1-4, with TRBD1 as a possible D gene (5 bases). CDR3 size: 17 residues. Germline CDR1 reads LNHDA; CDR2 reads SQIVND (reference sequence). The V and J ends lost 2 bases and 0 bases respectively, with 13 bases between them. The CDR3 coding sequence is TGTGCCAGTAGTATACTTCCGACAGCTGCAACTAATGAAAAACTGTTTTTT. As protein: CASSILPTAATNEKLFF. The variable domain in full, with the rest retrieved from reference TRBV19 and TRBJ1-4, is DGGITQSPKYLFRKEGQNVTLSCEQNLNHDAMYWYRQDPGQGLRLIYYSQIVNDFQKGDIAEGYSVSREKKESFPLTVTSAQKNPTAFYLCASSILPTAATNEKLFFGSGTQLSVL.

Only one count was recorded for this clone. This chain connects TRBV27 to TRBJ2-5, with D possibly TRBD1 on 6 matching bases. V shed 2 bases and J shed 2 bases, with 12 bases lying between them. CDR3 length: 15 amino acids. Germline V gives CDR1 MNHEY, CDR2 SMNVEV (reference sequence). CDR3 sequence reads: CASSLGTGRQETQYF. CDR3 nucleotide sequence: TGTGCCAGCAGTTTAGGAACAGGGCGGCAAGAGACCCAGTACTTC.

V is TRBV4-3 and J is TRBJ1-6; maybe TRBD1 (6 bases). Per germline, CDR1 LGHNA and CDR2 YSLEER. Trimming removed 4 bases from V and 4 bases from J, with 11 bases in between. The CDR3 length is 15 residues. The CDR3 DNA reads as TGCGCCAGCAGCCCCGGGGGGACATATAATTCACCCCTCCACTTT. Translating gives CASSPGGTYNSPLHF.

V is TRBV25-1 and J is TRBJ1-2; D not resolved. The V gene's germline CDR1 is MGHDK and CDR2 SYGVNS. The length of the CDR3 is 15 residues. V shed 3 bases and J shed 10 bases, with 21 bases lying between them. CDR3: CASSDTRRLAADYTF. DNA for the CDR3: TGTGCCAGCAGTGATACCCGGAGGCTCGCGGCGGACTACACCTTC.